The following is a TCR beta chain sequence with its context. This sample was taken from a study of blood T cell repertoires in COVID-19. Turning to the study itself: Both acute and convalescent COVID-19 samples were obtained from the United States, Italy and Spain. From T cells, B-cell-depleted T cells, or PBMCs came the material, which was cDNA or gDNA.

In the authors' workflow: Nucleated cell number was recorded as an estimate derived from reference gene primer amplification. Produced via immunoSEQ multiplex PCR; TCRdb's table is partial and in-frame only. The DNA was the basis for D and trimming; V, J and clone size are from that table. This table holds 250,000 to 300,000 clones, around 90% found once. Trimming at V came to 2 bases and at J to 5 bases, leaving 5 bases not matched to a gene. The CDR3 runs 15 residues. Germline CDR1 is MNHEY and CDR2 is SVGAGI. The sequence was obtained from a woman between 45 and 60 years old who had recovered from COVID-19. The sequenced sample consisted of peripheral blood. The chain carries TRBV6-5 and TRBJ1-1; 10 nucleotides match TRBD1. The CDR3 here is CASSYPGQGTTEAFF. The CDR3 region has the DNA TGTGCCAGCAGTTACCCGGGACAGGGGACGACTGAAGCTTTCTTT.